Here is one T cell receptor beta chain with its context. These data are taken from a study of neoadjuvant anti-PD-1 for oral cavity cancer. Looking at the study overall: Patients without progression got a fourth dose around day 43.

Clones were sequenced by immunoSEQ multiplex PCR, and TCRdb holds only the in-frame ones, with some missing. The data contain approximately 15,000 clones, around 34% of them singletons. The germline V gene has CDR1 MNHEY and CDR2 SVGAGI. This CDR3 is 13 amino acids long. V lost 5 bases and J lost 3, with 8 bases in between. Indicated time point: after neoadjuvant nivolumab, at surgical resection. V gene TRBV6-5 combines with J gene TRBJ1-5; D unresolved. The sequence derives from a person aged 35-80 years with oral cavity squamous cell carcinoma. The source material was tumor tissue, sampled after nivolumab (anti-PD-1) treatment. This CDR3 is CASSQDLNQPQHF. The CDR3, as DNA: TGTGCCAGCAGTCAGGACCTCAATCAGCCCCAGCATTTT.